The 10 T cell receptor beta chains in this list originate from one sample, sequenced in a study of blood T cell repertoires in COVID-19. Sequencing used immunoSEQ multiplex PCR; TCRdb keeps in-frame clones, though not all of them. This sample has 250,000 to 300,000 clones, with 75% to 90% found just once. Input material: peripheral blood. These receptors all stem from a woman between 40 and 55 years old who had recovered from COVID-19.

The chain is built from TRBV19 and TRBJ2-1, with TRBD1 matching 7 bases. The CDR3 is made up of 17 amino acids. Germline V gene sequence: CDR1 LNHDA, CDR2 SQIVND (reference sequence). J gave up 12 bases and V 5 bases, and 22 bases lay outside the gene matches. CDR3 in DNA: TGTGCCAGTAGTGGCATGATAGGGGGCCTAATTTTAGGAGGGCAGTTCTTC. This encodes CASSGMIGGLILGGQFF.

V and J are TRBV7-9 and TRBJ2-1, with 7 bases identical to TRBD2. The CDR3 covers 15 residues. J gave up 10 bases and V 0 bases, and 9 bases lay outside the gene matches. Germline V gives CDR1 SEHNR, CDR2 FQNEAQ (reference sequence). CDR3 protein: CASSLASSGGVEQFF. The DNA of the CDR3 is TGTGCCAGCAGCTTAGCTAGTTCGGGGGGAGTGGAGCAGTTCTTC.

J is TRBJ1-3 and V is TRBV30; 9 nucleotides agree with TRBD1. Germline lookup yields CDR1 GTSNPN and CDR2 SVGIG (reference sequence). The V segment lost 4 bases and the J segment 4 bases; nucleotides outside the gene matches: 5. The CDR3 runs 14 residues. As DNA, the CDR3 is TGTGCCTGGATGGGACAGGGTCTCGGAAACACCATATATTTT. Translating gives CAWMGQGLGNTIYF.

For the CDR3, the DNA is TGTGCCAGCAGCTCAGGACTGTTACAGCCCCAGCATTTT. It codes for CASSSGLLQPQHF. The V gene is TRBV7-3, the J gene TRBJ1-5; no firm D call. V shed 4 bases and J shed 7 bases, with 11 bases lying between them. The CDR3 spans 13 residues. The germline CDR1 and CDR2 sequences are SGHTA and FQGTGA.

V gene TRBV9 combines with J gene TRBJ2-1; 9 bases align to TRBD1. The CDR3 is made up of 16 amino acids. V lost 3 bases and J lost 3; bases outside the gene matches: 7. Germline CDR1 and CDR2: SGDLS and YYNGEE. CDR3 region: CASSAPPGQGYNEQFF. As DNA, the CDR3 is TGTGCCAGCAGCGCCCCTCCGGGACAGGGCTACAATGAGCAGTTCTTC.

V usage is TRBV5-8 and J usage is TRBJ2-4; 7 nucleotides match TRBD1. The germline V gene has CDR1 SGHTS and CDR2 YDEGEE. Germline trimming cut 4 bases from V and 6 bases from J; bases unmatched to any gene: 10. CDR3 size: 15 residues. Written as DNA, the CDR3 is TGTGCCAGCAGCCTACAGGGGTCTCGAAGAAACATTCAGTACTTC. This encodes CASSLQGSRRNIQYF.

The V and J genes are TRBV6-5 and TRBJ2-2; D call uncertain. Trimming removed 7 bases at V and 3 bases at J, with 9 bases between. This CDR3 contains 13 residues. Germline CDR1 reads MNHEY; CDR2 reads SVGAGI. In DNA form, the CDR3 reads TGTGCCAGCACCTTTGGCCACACCGGGGAGCTGTTTTTT. Its translation is CASTFGHTGELFF.

J is TRBJ1-2 and V is TRBV19, with TRBD1 matching over 10 bases. Losses at the gene ends were 3 bases for V and 2 bases for J; bases not matched to a gene: 0. The V gene's germline CDR1 is LNHDA and CDR2 SQIVND (reference sequence). This CDR3 spans 14 amino acids. The CDR3 spells CASSMDRGNYGYTF. In DNA form, the CDR3 reads TGTGCCAGTAGTATGGACAGGGGGAACTATGGCTACACCTTC.

The chain carries TRBV21-1 and TRBJ1-1; no check of the table's D call, TRBD1, against the DNA was made. TRBV21-1 is listed as a pseudogene. The CDR3 covers 15 residues. The CDR3 coding sequence is TGTGCCAGCAGCAAAGGACAGGGAAGGTACACTGAAGCTTTCTTT. Translating gives CASSKGQGRYTEAFF.

The chain couples TRBV19 to TRBJ2-3, with D possibly TRBD2 on 5 matching bases. The CDR3 extends over 16 amino acids. V lost 3 bases and J 0 bases, leaving 13 bases between the germline ends. Germline V lookup: CDR1 LNHDA, CDR2 SQIVND (reference sequence). DNA of the CDR3: TGTGCCAGTAGTATCGGAGCGGACCCTAGCACAGATACGCAGTATTTT. This encodes CASSIGADPSTDTQYF.